The clone carrying this T cell receptor beta chain was found many times. These data come from a study of identical twins. TCRdb re-called the 5' RACE reads through MiXCR, storing one row per CDR3 protein. This sample has fewer than 650,000 distinct CDR3 sequences, with about 7.6% found just once. This CDR3 is built from 17 residues. The V and J ends lost 3 bases and 4 bases, in that order; junction bases with no gene match: 9. The germline CDR1 and CDR2 sequences are LGHDT and YNNKEL (reference sequence). These records were also assigned to another study, of yellow fever vaccine responses in identical twins.

Sequenced sample: PBMCs. The clonotype originates from a woman under 30 in good health. The chain links TRBV3-1 to TRBJ2-2; 9 nucleotides agree with TRBD2. The CDR3 sequence is CASSHLLAGGGTGELFF. In DNA, the CDR3 is TGTGCCAGCAGCCACCTACTAGCGGGTGGAGGCACCGGGGAGCTGTTTTTT.